Included here is one T cell receptor (beta chain) sequence, with context. The CDR3 is 18 residues long. From germline, CDR1 is SGDLS and CDR2 YYNGEE. Trimming at V came to 4 bases and at J to 0 bases, leaving 8 bases not matched to a gene. The record originates from a study of control samples from healthy donors and cancer patients. The repertoire was sequenced with immunoSEQ multiplex PCR; TCRdb's copy has only in-frame clones and lacks some. Of under 30,000 clones listed, around 80% are singletons. The chain links TRBV9 to TRBJ2-1; 12 bases map to TRBD2. The sequenced material came from PBMCs. The TCR sequence derives from a man aged 60 to 75 with head and neck cancer. CDR3 coding DNA: TGTGCCAGCAGCCCCCGGACTAGCGGGAAAAGCTCCTACAATGAGCAGTTCTTC. Residues: CASSPRTSGKSSYNEQFF.